Shown below are 7 T cell receptor beta chains from a single sample sequenced in a study of shared clonotypes between healthy human individuals. Produced via immunoSEQ multiplex PCR; TCRdb's table is partial and in-frame only. The sample yields under 750,000 clones, 55% to 80% seen once. The sequencing sample was made of memory CD4+ T cells sorted from blood. Subset indicated: CD45RA-negative fraction. Source of these receptors: a woman aged 25 to 39 in good health.

The rearrangement uses TRBV28 and TRBJ2-2; possible D gene TRBD1, 6 bases. CDR1 and CDR2 (germline): MDHEN, SYDVKM. This CDR3 spans 14 amino acids. V was cut by 2 bases and J by 3 bases, with 7 bases left in between. CDR3 loop: CASSLAGDTGELFF. The CDR3 DNA follows: TGTGCCAGCAGTTTAGCAGGGGACACCGGGGAGCTGTTTTTT.

This clone appeared a few times. This chain links TRBV29-1 with TRBJ2-7; 7 bases fit TRBD2. V gave up 4 bases and J gave up 0 bases; unmatched junction bases: 6. The germline CDR1 and CDR2 sequences are SQVTM and ANQGSEA. This CDR3 spans 14 amino acids. CDR3 in amino acids: CSVGSSGTSYEQYF. The CDR3, as DNA: TGCAGCGTTGGGTCGAGCGGGACCTCCTACGAGCAGTACTTC.

V is TRBV27 and J is TRBJ2-1, with a possible D match to TRBD2 (6 bases). CDR1 is MNHEY, CDR2 SMNVEV, per germline (reference sequence). V was cut by 6 bases and J by 2 bases, with 11 bases left in between. The CDR3 length is 14 residues. CDR3 loop: CASSFGGAYNEQFF. The CDR3 bases are TGTGCCAGCAGCTTCGGAGGGGCCTACAATGAGCAGTTCTTC.

This chain uses TRBV19 with TRBJ2-6; TRBD2 is a possible D gene (5 bases). The germline V gene encodes CDR1 LNHDA and CDR2 SQIVND (reference sequence). There are 17 residues in the CDR3. The V gene lost 4 bases and the J gene lost 0 bases, with 13 bases spanning the gap. For the CDR3, the DNA is TGTGCCAGTAGTAGGAGAGGGAGAGACTCTGGGGCCAACGTCCTGACTTTC. Translation gives CASSRRGRDSGANVLTF. Full variable domain (outside the CDR3, taken from reference TRBV19 and TRBJ2-6): DGGITQSPKYLFRKEGQNVTLSCEQNLNHDAMYWYRQDPGQGLRLIYYSQIVNDFQKGDIAEGYSVSREKKESFPLTVTSAQKNPTAFYLCASSRRGRDSGANVLTFGAGSRLTVL.

V and J are TRBV5-8 and TRBJ2-5, with 12 positions matching TRBD2. Trimming cost V 5 bases and J 4 bases; bases outside gene matches: 6. From germline, CDR1 is SGHTS and CDR2 YDEGEE. The CDR3 has 15 amino acids. Here the CDR3 reads CASSQTSGSRETQYF. The CDR3 DNA reads as TGTGCCAGCAGTCAGACTAGCGGGAGTCGAGAGACCCAGTACTTC.

This clone was found a few times. The CDR3 loop reads CAKSRTGDTGELFF. For the CDR3, the DNA is TGTGCCAAGTCGCGGACGGGGGACACCGGGGAGCTGTTTTTT. The chain is built from TRBV7-9 and TRBJ2-2, with a possible D match to TRBD2 (6 bases). Trimming stripped 10 bases from V and 3 bases from J, with 15 bases between. The CDR3 has 14 amino acids. From germline, CDR1 is SEHNR and CDR2 FQNEAQ (reference sequence).

The chain has TRBV27 and TRBJ2-7, with 8 bases aligning to TRBD1. The V segment lost 6 bases and the J segment 4 bases; nucleotides outside the gene matches: 11. The CDR3 totals 15 residues. Germline V lookup: CDR1 MNHEY, CDR2 SMNVEV (reference sequence). The CDR3: CASSLDDRGIYEQYF. The CDR3 DNA reads as TGTGCCAGCAGCCTTGACGACAGGGGAATTTACGAGCAGTACTTC.